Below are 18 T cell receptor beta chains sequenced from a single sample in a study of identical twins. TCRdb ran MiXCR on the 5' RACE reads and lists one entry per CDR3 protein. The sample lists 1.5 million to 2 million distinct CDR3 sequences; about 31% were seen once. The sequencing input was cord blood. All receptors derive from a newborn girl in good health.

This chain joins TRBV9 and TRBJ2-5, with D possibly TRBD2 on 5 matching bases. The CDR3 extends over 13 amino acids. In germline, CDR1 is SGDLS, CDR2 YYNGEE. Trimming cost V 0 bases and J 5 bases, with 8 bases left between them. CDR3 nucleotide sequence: TGTGCCAGCAGCGTAGACACGGGGGAGACCCAGTACTTC. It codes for CASSVDTGETQYF.

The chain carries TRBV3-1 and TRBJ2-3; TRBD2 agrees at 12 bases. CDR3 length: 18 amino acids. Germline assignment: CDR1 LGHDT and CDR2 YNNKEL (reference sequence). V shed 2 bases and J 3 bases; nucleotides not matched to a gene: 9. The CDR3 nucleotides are TGTGCCAGCAGCCAACGGCTAGCGGGGGGGCCTTATACAGATACGCAGTATTTT. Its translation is CASSQRLAGGPYTDTQYF.

CDR3 in DNA: TGTGCCAGCAGCCCGGAACCCCCCTACGAGCAGTACTTC. It yields the protein CASSPEPPYEQYF. The chain uses TRBV7-2 and TRBJ2-4, with unresolved D. The DNA end favors TRBJ2-7, so the J call may be wrong. CDR1 SGHTA and CDR2 FQGNSA come from the germline V gene. This CDR3 is built from 13 residues.

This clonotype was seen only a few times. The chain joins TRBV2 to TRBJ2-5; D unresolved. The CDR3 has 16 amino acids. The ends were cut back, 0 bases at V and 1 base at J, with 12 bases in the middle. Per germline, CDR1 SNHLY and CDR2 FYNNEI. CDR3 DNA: TGTGCCAGCAGTGAAGCGCTTGAACCTAGCCAAGAGACCCAGTACTTC. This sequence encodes CASSEALEPSQETQYF.

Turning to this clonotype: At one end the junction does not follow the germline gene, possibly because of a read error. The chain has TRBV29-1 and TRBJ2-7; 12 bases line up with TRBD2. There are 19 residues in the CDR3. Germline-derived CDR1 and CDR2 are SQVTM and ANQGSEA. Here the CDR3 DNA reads TGCAGCGTCGGGCTTTGGGGACTAGCGGGCGCCCTCTCCTACAATGAGCGGTACTTC. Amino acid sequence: CSVGLWGLAGALSYNERYF.

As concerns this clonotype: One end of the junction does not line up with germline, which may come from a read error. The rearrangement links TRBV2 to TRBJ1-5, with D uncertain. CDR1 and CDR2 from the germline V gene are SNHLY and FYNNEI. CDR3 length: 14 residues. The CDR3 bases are TGTGTCAGCAGCCTGGTCCTTGTCGATCAGCCCCAGCATTTT. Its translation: CVSSLVLVDQPQHF.

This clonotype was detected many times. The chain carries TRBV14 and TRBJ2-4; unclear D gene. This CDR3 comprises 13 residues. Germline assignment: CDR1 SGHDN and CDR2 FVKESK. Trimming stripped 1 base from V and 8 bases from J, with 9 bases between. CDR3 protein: CASSQASRHIQYF. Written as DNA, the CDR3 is TGTGCCAGCAGCCAAGCGAGTCGTCACATTCAGTACTTC.

The CDR3 loop reads CSADLMAGNTEAFF. The CDR3 bases are TGCAGCGCCGACCTAATGGCAGGGAACACTGAAGCTTTCTTT. V gene TRBV29-1 combines with J gene TRBJ1-1; D unresolved. V lost 7 bases and J lost 1, with 16 bases in between. Germline CDR1 and CDR2: SQVTM and ANQGSEA. The length of the CDR3 is 14 residues.

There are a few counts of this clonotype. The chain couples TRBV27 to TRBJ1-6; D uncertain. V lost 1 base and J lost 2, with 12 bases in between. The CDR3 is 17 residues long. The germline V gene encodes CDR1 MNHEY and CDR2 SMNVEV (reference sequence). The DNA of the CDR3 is TGTGCCAGCAGTTTATGCCCCTCGGGCACCTATAATTCACCCCTCCACTTT. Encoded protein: CASSLCPSGTYNSPLHF.

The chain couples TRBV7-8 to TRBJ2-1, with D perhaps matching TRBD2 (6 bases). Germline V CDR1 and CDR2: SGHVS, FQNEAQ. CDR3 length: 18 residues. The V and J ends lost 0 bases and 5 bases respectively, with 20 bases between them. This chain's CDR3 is CASSLAKKGRGAHNEQFF. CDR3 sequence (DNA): TGTGCCAGCAGCTTAGCTAAAAAGGGGCGCGGGGCGCACAATGAGCAGTTCTTC.

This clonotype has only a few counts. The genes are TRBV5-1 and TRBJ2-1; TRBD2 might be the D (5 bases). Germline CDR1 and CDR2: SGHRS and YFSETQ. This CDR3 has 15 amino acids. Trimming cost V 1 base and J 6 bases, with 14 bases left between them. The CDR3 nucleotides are TGCGCCAGCAGCTTGTACGGGATGGGTAGCAATGAGCAGTTCTTC. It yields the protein CASSLYGMGSNEQFF.

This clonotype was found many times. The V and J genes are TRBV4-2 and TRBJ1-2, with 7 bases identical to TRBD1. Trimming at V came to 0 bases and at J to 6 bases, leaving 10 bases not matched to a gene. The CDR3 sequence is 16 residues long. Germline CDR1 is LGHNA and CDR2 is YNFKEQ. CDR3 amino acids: CASSQDGQGEVNGYTF. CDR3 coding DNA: TGTGCCAGCAGCCAAGATGGGCAGGGGGAGGTTAATGGCTACACCTTC.

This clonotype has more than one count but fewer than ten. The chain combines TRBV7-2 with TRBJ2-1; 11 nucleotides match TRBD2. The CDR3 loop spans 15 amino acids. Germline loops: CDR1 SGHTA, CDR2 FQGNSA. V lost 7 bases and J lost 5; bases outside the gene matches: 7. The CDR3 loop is CASTRTSGLNNEQFF. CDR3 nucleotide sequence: TGTGCCAGCACCAGGACTAGCGGGCTTAACAATGAGCAGTTCTTC.

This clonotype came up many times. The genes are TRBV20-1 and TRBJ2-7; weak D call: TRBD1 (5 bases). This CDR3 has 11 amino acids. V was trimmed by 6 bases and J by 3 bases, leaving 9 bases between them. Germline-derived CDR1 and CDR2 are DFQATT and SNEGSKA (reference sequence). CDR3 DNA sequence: TGCAGTGCCCCTAGGGGCTACGAGCAGTACTTC. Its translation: CSAPRGYEQYF.

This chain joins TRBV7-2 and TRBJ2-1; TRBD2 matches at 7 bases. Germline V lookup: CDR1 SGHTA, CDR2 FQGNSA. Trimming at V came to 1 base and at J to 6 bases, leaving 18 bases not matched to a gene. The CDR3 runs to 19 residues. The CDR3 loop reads CASSLGFSKAGLWVNEQFF. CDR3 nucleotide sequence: TGTGCCAGCAGCTTAGGGTTTTCAAAGGCGGGACTATGGGTCAATGAGCAGTTCTTC.

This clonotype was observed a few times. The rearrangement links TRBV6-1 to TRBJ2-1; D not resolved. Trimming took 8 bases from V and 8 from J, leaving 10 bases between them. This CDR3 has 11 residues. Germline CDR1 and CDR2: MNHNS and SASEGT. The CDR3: CASRIWDEQFF. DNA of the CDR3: TGTGCCAGCCGGATTTGGGATGAGCAGTTCTTC.

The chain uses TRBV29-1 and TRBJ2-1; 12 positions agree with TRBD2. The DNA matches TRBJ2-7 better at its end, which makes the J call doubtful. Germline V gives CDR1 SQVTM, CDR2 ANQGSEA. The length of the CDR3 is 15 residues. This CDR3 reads CSARLAGVSYNEQYF. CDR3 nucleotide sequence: TGCAGCGCAAGACTAGCGGGGGTCTCCTACAATGAGCAGTACTTC.

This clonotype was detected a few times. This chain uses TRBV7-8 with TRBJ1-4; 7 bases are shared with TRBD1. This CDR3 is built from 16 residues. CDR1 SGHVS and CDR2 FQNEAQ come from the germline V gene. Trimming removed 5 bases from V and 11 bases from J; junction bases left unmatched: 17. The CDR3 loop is CASSKAGTERYGKLFF. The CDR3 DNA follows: TGTGCCAGCAGCAAAGCTGGGACAGAGCGATATGGGAAACTGTTTTTT.